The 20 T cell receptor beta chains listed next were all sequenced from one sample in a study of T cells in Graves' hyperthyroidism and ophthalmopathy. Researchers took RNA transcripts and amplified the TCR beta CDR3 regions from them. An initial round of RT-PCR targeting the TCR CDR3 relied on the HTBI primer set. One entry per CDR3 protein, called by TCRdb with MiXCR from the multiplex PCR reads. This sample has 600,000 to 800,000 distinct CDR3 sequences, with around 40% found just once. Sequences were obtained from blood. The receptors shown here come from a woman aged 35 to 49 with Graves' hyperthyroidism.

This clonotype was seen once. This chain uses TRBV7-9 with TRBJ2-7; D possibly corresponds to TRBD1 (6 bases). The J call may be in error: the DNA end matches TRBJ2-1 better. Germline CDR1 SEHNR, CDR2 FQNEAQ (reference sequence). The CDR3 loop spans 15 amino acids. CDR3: CASSQGAGEYNEQFF. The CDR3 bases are TGTGCCAGCAGCCAAGGCGCAGGGGAATACAATGAGCAGTTCTTC.

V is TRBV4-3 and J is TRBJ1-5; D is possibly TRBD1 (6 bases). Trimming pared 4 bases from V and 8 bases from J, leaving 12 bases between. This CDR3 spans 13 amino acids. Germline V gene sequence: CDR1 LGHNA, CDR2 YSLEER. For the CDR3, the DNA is TGCGCCAGCAGCCTCTCCGGGGGCAAGCCCCAGCATTTT. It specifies CASSLSGGKPQHF.

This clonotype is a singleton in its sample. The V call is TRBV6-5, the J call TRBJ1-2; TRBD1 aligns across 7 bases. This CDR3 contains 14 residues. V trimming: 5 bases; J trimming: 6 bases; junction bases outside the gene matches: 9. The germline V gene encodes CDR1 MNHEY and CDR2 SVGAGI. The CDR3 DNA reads TGTGCCAGCAGTGACAGGGTAACTTCGAATGGCTACACCTTC. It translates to CASSDRVTSNGYTF.

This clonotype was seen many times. CDR3 coding DNA: TGTGCCAGCAGCTTAGCGCTATCGACTCAGCCCCAGCATTTT. Translating gives CASSLALSTQPQHF. The rearrangement uses TRBV7-8 and TRBJ1-5; no clear D. The CDR3 covers 14 residues. Germline CDR1 SGHVS, CDR2 FQNEAQ. V lost 0 bases, J lost 6 bases, and 9 bases lay in between.

CDR3 in amino acids: CSVRQGASQPQHF. CDR3 coding DNA: TGCAGCGTACGACAGGGGGCATCTCAGCCCCAGCATTTT. This sequence joins TRBV29-1 and TRBJ1-5; TRBD1 matches 10 bases. The J segment lost 6 bases and the V segment lost 6 bases, leaving 5 bases of the junction unmatched. The CDR3 loop spans 13 amino acids. Germline loops: CDR1 SQVTM, CDR2 ANQGSEA. Full variable domain (missing parts from reference TRBV29-1 and TRBJ1-5): SAVISQKPSRDICQRGTSLTIQCQVDSQVTMMFWYRQQPGQSLTLIATANQGSEATYESGFVIDKFPISRPNLTFSTLTVSNMSPEDSSIYLCSVRQGASQPQHFGDGTRLSIL.

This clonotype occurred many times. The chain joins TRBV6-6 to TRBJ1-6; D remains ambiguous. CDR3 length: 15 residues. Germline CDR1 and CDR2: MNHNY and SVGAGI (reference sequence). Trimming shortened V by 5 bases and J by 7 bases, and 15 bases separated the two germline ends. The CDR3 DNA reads TGTGCCAGCAGTGAAGTCCCCAGTACCAATTCACCCCTCCACTTT. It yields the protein CASSEVPSTNSPLHF.

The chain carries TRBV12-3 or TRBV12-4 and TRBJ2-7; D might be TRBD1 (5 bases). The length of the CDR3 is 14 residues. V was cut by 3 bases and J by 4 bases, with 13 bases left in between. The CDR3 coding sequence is TGTGCCAGCAGTTTTCTAGGGGAAAGGTACGAGCAGTACTTC. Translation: CASSFLGERYEQYF.

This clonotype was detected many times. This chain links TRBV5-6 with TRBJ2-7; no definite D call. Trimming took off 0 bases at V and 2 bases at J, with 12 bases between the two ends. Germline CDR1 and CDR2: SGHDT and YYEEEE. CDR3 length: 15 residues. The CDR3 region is CASSLALGRAYEQYF. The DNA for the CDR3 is TGTGCCAGCAGCTTGGCCTTGGGCCGAGCCTACGAGCAGTACTTC.

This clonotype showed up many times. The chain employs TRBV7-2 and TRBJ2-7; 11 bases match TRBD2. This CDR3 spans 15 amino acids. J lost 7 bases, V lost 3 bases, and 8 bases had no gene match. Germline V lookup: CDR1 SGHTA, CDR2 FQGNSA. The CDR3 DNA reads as TGTGCCAGCAGCTTCGGCCTAGCGGGGGGCTGGGAGCAGTACTTC. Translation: CASSFGLAGGWEQYF.

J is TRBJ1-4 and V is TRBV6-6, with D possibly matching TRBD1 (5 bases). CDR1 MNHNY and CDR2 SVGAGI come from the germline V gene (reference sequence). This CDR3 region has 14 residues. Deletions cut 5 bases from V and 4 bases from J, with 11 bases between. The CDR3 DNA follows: TGTGCCAGCAGTCACGGGGGAGTTAATGAAAAACTGTTTTTT. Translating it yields CASSHGGVNEKLFF.

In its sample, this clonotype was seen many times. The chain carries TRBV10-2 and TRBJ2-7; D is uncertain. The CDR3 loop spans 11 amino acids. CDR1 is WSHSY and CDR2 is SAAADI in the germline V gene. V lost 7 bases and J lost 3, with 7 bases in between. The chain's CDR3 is CASTDDYEQYF. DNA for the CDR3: TGCGCCAGCACCGATGACTACGAGCAGTACTTC.

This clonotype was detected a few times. In DNA, the CDR3 is TGTGCCAGCAACTGGGCAGGGTGGGAGACCCAGTACTTC. Translation gives CASNWAGWETQYF. The gene calls are TRBV3-1 and TRBJ2-5; possible D gene TRBD1, 5 bases. Trimming stripped 7 bases from V and 5 bases from J, with 14 bases between. Germline V gene data show CDR1 as LGHDT and CDR2 as YNNKEL (reference sequence). The CDR3 has 13 amino acids.

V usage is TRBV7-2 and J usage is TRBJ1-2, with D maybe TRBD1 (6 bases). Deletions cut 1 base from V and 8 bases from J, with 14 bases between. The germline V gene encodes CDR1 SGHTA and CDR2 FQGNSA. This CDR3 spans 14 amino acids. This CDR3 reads CASSLGLQGGGYTF. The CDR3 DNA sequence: TGTGCCAGCAGCTTAGGTCTACAGGGAGGCGGCTACACCTTC.

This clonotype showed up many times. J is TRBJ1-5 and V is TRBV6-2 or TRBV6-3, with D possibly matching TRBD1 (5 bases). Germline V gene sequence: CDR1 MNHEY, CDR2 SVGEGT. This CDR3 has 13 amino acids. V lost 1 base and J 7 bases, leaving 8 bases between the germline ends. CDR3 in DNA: TGTGCCAGCAGTTACTATGGGGGACAGCCCCAGCATTTT. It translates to CASSYYGGQPQHF.

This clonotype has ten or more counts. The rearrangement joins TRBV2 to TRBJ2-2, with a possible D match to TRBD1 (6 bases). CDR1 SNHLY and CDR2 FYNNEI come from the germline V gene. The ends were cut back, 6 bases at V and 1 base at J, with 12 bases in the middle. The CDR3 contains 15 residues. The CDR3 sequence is CASRNGTLNTGELFF. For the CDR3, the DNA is TGTGCCAGCAGAAACGGGACACTGAACACCGGGGAGCTGTTTTTT.

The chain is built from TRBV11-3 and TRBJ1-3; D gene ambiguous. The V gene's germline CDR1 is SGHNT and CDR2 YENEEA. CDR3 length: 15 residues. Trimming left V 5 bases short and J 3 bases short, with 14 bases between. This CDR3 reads CASSPYPRIGNTIYF. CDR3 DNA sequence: TGTGCCAGCAGCCCATACCCCAGGATTGGAAACACCATATATTTT.

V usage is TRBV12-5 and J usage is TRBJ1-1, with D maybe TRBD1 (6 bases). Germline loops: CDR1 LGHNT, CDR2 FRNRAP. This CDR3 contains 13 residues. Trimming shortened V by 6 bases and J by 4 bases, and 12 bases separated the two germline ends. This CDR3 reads CASGGGGGTEAFF. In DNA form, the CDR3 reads TGTGCTAGTGGGGGGGGAGGGGGCACTGAAGCTTTCTTT.

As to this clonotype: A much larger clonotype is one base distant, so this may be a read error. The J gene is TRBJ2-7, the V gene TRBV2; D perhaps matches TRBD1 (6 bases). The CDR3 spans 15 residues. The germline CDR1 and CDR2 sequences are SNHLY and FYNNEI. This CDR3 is CAISDGFGQSYEQYF. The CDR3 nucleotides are TGTGCCATCAGTGATGGCTTCGGACAGTCCTACGAGCAGTACTTC. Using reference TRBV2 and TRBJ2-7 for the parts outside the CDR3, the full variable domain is EPEVTQTPSHQVTQMGQEVILRCVPISNHLYFYWYRQILGQKVEFLVSFYNNEISEKSEIFDDQFSVERPDGSNFTLKIRSTKLEDSAMYFCAISDGFGQSYEQYFGPGTRLTVT.

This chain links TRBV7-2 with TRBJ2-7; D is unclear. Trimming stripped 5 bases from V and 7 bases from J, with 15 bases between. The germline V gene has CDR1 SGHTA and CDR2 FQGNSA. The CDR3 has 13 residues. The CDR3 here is CASSQESVGEQYF. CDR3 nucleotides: TGTGCCAGCAGCCAAGAATCCGTCGGGGAGCAGTACTTC. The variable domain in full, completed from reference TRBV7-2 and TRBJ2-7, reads GAGVSQSPSNKVTEKGKDVELRCDPISGHTALYWYRQSLGQGLEFLIYFQGNSAPDKSGLPSDRFSAERTGGSVSTLTIQRTQQEDSAVYLCASSQESVGEQYFGPGTRLTVT.

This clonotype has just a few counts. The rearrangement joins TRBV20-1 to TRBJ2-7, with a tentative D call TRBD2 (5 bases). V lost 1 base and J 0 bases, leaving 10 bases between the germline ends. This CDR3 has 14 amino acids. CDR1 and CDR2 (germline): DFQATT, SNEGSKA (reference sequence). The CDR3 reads CSARGGFNSYEQYF. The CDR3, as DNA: TGCAGTGCTAGAGGAGGGTTCAACTCCTACGAGCAGTACTTC.